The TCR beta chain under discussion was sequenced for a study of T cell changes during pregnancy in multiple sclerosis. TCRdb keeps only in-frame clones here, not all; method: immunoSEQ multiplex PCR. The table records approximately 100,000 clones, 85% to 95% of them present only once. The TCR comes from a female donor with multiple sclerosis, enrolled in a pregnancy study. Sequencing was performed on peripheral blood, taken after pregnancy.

The CDR3 DNA is TGCAGCGTGGGAGGGCCGTACCAAGAGACCCAGTACTTC. It translates to CSVGGPYQETQYF. The gene calls are TRBV29-1 and TRBJ2-5; 7 nucleotides line up with TRBD2. V lost 6 bases and J lost 0; bases outside the gene matches: 4. The CDR3 consists of 13 residues. Germline V lookup: CDR1 SQVTM, CDR2 ANQGSEA.